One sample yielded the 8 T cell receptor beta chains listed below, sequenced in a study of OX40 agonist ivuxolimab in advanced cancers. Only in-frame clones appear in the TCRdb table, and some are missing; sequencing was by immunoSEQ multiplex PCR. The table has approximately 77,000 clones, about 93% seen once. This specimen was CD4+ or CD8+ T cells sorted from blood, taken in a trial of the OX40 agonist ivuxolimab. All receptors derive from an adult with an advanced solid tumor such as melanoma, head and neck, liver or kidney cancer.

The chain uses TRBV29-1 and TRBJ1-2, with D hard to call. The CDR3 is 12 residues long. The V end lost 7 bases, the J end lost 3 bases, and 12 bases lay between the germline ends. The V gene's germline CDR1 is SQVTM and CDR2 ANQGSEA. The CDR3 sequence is CSAGMLDYGYTF. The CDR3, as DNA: TGCAGCGCTGGGATGCTGGACTATGGCTACACCTTC.

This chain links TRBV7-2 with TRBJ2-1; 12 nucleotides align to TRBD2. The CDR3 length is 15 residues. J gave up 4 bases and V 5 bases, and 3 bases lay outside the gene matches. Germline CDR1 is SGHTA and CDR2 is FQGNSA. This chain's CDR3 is CASSLGTSGYNEQFF. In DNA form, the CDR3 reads TGTGCCAGCAGCCTAGGGACTAGCGGGTACAATGAGCAGTTCTTC.

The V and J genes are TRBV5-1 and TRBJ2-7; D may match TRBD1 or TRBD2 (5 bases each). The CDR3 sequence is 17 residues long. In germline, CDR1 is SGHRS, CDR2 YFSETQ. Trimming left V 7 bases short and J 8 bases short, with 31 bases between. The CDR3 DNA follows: TGCGCCAGCTCCCCGGGGCTAGCCGTCCCGTTTTCGCTACAGCAGTACTTC. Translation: CASSPGLAVPFSLQQYF.

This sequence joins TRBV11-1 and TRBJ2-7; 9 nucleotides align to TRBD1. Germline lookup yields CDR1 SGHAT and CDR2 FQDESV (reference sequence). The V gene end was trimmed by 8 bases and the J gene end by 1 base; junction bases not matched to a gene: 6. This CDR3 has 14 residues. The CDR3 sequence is CASGAGQGSYEQYF. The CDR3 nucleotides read TGTGCCAGCGGGGCGGGACAGGGTTCCTACGAGCAGTACTTC.

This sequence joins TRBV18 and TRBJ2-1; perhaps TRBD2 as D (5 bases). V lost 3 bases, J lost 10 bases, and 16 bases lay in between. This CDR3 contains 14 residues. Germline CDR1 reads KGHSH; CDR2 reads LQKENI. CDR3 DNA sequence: TGTGCCAGCTCACCTCTTGGACTGATGTTCGAGCAGTTCTTC. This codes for CASSPLGLMFEQFF.

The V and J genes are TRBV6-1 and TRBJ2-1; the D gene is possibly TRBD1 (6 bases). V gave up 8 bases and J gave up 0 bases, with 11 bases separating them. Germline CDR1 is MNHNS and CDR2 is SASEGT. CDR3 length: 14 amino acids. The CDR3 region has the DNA TGTGCCAGCTCCGGGACACGCTCCTACAATGAGCAGTTCTTC. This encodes CASSGTRSYNEQFF.

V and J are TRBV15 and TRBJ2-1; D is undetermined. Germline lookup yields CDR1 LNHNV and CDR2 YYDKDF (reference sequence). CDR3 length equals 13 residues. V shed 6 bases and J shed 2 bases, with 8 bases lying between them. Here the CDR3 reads CATRNRAYNEQFF. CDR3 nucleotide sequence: TGTGCCACCAGAAACCGGGCCTACAATGAGCAGTTCTTC. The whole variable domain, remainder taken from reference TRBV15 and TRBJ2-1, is DAMVIQNPRYQVTQFGKPVTLSCSQTLNHNVMYWYQQKSSQAPKLLFHYYDKDFNNEADTPDNFQSRRPNTSFCFLDIRSPGLGDTAMYLCATRNRAYNEQFFGPGTRLTVL.

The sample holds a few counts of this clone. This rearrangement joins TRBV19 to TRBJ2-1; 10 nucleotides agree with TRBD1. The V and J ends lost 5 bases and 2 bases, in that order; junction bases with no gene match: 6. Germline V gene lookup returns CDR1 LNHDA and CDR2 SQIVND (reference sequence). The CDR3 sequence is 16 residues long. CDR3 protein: CASSSPGTGAYNEQFF. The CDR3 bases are TGTGCCAGTAGTTCTCCCGGGACAGGGGCCTACAATGAGCAGTTCTTC.